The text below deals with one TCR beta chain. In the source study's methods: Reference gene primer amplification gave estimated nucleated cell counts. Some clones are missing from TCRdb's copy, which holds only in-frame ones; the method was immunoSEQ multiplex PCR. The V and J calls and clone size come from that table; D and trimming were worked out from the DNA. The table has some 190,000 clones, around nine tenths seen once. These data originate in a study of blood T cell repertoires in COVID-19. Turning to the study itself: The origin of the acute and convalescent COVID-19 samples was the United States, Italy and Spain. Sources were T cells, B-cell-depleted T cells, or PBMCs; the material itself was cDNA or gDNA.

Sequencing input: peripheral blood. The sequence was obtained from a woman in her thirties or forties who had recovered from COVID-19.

CDR3 DNA: TGTGCCAGTAGTCCCGACAGGGCCTATAATTCACCCCTCCACTTT. Its translation: CASSPDRAYNSPLHF. This chain joins TRBV19 and TRBJ1-6; the match to TRBD1 covers 7 bases. Germline assignment: CDR1 LNHDA and CDR2 SQIVND (reference sequence). This CDR3 comprises 15 residues. V gave up 5 bases and J gave up 2 bases; unmatched junction bases: 3. Drawing the rest from reference TRBV19 and TRBJ1-6, the complete variable domain is DGGITQSPKYLFRKEGQNVTLSCEQNLNHDAMYWYRQDPGQGLRLIYYSQIVNDFQKGDIAEGYSVSREKKESFPLTVTSAQKNPTAFYLCASSPDRAYNSPLHFGNGTRLTVT.